Listed below are T cell receptor beta chains from one sample, sequenced in a study of OX40 agonist ivuxolimab in advanced cancers. Data came from immunoSEQ multiplex PCR; TCRdb stores just in-frame clones and leaves some out. This table holds 25,000 to 35,000 clones, approximately 83% found once. The sequences come from CD4+ or CD8+ T cells sorted from blood, collected in a trial of the OX40 agonist ivuxolimab. The receptors were sampled from an adult with an advanced solid tumor such as melanoma, head and neck, liver or kidney cancer. Each CDR3 is given with its conserved first and last residue. The D gene is left open where the match is weak. Clone size is not always given. Where it is, it says once, few, many or a class for expanded clones.

size: .; J: TRBJ2-7; V: TRBV6-6; D: .; DNA: TGTGCCAGCAGTTACTCGATGGGGGACTCCTACGAGCAGTACTTC; CDR3: CASSYSMGDSYEQYF
size: .; J: TRBJ2-7; V: TRBV5-6; D: .; DNA: TGTGCCAGCAGCTTTGGCGGGAAGGGGGGAAGCTCCTACGAGCAGTACTTC; CDR3: CASSFGGKGGSSYEQYF
size: .; J: TRBJ2-7; V: TRBV5-1; D: .; DNA: TGCGCCAGCACCCAGGGTAGCGAGCAGTACTTC; CDR3: CASTQGSEQYF
size: .; J: TRBJ1-3; V: TRBV9; D: .; DNA: TGTGCCAGCAGCGTAGCTGGTGGCACAGACACCATATATTTT; CDR3: CASSVAGGTDTIYF
size: .; J: TRBJ2-3; V: TRBV4-2; D: .; DNA: TGTGCCAGCAGCGTCGCAGGGGGGGGTTCCACAGATACGCAGTATTTT; CDR3: CASSVAGGGSTDTQYF
size: few; J: TRBJ1-6; V: TRBV4-1; D: .; DNA: TGCGCCAGCAGCCACCAAAAATACATCAATTCACCCCTCCACTTT; CDR3: CASSHQKYINSPLHF
size: .; J: TRBJ1-5; V: TRBV7-9; D: TRBD1; DNA: TGTGCCAGCAGCTCCGGGACAGGGGCAATGGGGAGCAATCAGCCCCAGCATTTT; CDR3: CASSSGTGAMGSNQPQHF
size: .; J: TRBJ1-2; V: TRBV28; D: .; DNA: TGTGCCAGCAGTTTATCAGTTACAGATGATTTCTATGGCTACACCTTC; CDR3: CASSLSVTDDFYGYTF
size: .; J: TRBJ2-1; V: TRBV9; D: .; DNA: TGTGCCAGCAGCGTAGGGGACAATGGGGAGCAGTTCTTC; CDR3: CASSVGDNGEQFF
size: .; J: TRBJ2-5; V: TRBV11-2; D: .; DNA: TGTGCCAGCAGCTTACACCTCGGGGAGGTCCAAGAGACCCAGTACTTC; CDR3: CASSLHLGEVQETQYF
size: .; J: TRBJ2-7; V: TRBV6-6; D: .; DNA: TGTGCCACCGGGCTGTTGCAGTACTTC; CDR3: CATGLLQYF
size: once; J: TRBJ1-6; V: TRBV27; D: .; DNA: TGTGCCAGCAGTTTGCTCGGGGACGTGGGAAATTCACCCCTCCACTTT; CDR3: CASSLLGDVGNSPLHF
size: .; J: TRBJ2-5; V: TRBV19; D: .; DNA: TGTGCCAGTAGTCAGGGACACCCGCTAGAGACCCAGTACTTC; CDR3: CASSQGHPLETQYF
size: .; J: TRBJ2-1; V: TRBV27; D: .; DNA: TGTGCCAGCAGTCTAACTGGTGAGCAGTTCTTC; CDR3: CASSLTGEQFF
size: .; J: TRBJ1-3; V: TRBV9; D: .; DNA: TGTGCCAGCAGCGTAGAGGGGGGTGACTCTGGAAACACCATATATTTT; CDR3: CASSVEGGDSGNTIYF
size: medium-sized; J: TRBJ2-1; V: TRBV6-6; D: TRBD2; DNA: TGTGCCAGCGGGCTAGCGGGGCCAAATGAGCAGTTCTTC; CDR3: CASGLAGPNEQFF